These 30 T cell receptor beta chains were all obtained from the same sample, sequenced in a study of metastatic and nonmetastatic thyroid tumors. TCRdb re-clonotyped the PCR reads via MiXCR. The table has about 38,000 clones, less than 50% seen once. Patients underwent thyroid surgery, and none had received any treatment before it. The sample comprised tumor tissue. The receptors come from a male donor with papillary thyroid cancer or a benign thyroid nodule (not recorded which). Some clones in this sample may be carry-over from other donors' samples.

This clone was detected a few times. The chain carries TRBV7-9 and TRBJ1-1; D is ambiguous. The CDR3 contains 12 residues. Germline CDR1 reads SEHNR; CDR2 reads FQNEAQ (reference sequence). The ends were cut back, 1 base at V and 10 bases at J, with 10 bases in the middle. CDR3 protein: CASSLGGKGAFF. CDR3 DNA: TGTGCCAGCAGCTTAGGGGGTAAGGGAGCTTTCTTT.

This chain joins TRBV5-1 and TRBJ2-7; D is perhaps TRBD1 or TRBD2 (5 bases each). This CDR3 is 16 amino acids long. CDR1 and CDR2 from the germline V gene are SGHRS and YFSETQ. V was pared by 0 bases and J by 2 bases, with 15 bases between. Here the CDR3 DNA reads TGCGCCAGCAGCTTGGTCGGGGCTCAAGGGGCCTACGAGCAGTACTTC. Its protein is CASSLVGAQGAYEQYF.

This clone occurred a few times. CDR3 region: CATQVVRGDTGELFF. The CDR3 DNA reads TGTGCCACCCAGGTCGTTAGGGGGGACACCGGGGAGCTGTTTTTT. The J gene is TRBJ2-2, the V gene TRBV6-1; the D gene could be TRBD1 or TRBD2 (6 bases each). CDR3 length: 15 amino acids. Trimming removed 10 bases at V and 3 bases at J, with 18 bases between. Germline V lookup: CDR1 MNHNS, CDR2 SASEGT.

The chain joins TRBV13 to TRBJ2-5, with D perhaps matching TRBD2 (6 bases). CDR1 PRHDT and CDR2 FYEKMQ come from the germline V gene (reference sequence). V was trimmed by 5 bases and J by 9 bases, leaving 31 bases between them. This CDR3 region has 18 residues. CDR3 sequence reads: CASSPNRRLDRIAVAQYF. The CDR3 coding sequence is TGTGCCAGCAGCCCAAACAGGAGACTCGATCGGATAGCGGTGGCCCAGTACTTC.

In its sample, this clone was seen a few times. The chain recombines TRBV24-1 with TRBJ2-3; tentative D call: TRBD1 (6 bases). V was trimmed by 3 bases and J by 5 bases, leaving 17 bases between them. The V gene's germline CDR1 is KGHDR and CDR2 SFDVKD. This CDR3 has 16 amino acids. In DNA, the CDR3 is TGTGCCACCAGTGATCCTACAGGGACCACTAGAGATACGCAGTATTTT. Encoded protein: CATSDPTGTTRDTQYF.

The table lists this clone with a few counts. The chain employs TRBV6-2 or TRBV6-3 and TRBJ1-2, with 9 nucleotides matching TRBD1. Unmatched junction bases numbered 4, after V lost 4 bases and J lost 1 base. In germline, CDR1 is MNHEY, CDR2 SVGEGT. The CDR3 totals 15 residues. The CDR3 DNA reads TGTGCCAGCAGTTTCACAGGGGGCGGTAACTATGGCTACACCTTC. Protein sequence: CASSFTGGGNYGYTF.

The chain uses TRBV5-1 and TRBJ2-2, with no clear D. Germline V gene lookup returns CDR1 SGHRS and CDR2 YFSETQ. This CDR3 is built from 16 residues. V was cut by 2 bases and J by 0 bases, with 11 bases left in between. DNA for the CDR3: TGCGCCAGCAGCTTCTCGCCAGGATCGAACACCGGGGAGCTGTTTTTT. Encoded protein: CASSFSPGSNTGELFF.

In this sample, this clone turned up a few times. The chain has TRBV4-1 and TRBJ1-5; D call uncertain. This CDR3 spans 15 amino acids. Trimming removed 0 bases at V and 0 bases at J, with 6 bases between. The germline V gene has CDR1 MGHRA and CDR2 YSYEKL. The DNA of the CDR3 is TGCGCCAGCAGCCAAGATATCTTTAGCAATCAGCCCCAGCATTTT. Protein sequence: CASSQDIFSNQPQHF.

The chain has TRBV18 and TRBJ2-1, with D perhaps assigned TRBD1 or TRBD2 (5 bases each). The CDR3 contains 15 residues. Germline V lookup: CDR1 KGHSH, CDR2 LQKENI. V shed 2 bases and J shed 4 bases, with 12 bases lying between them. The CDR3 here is CASSPVGVQYNEQFF. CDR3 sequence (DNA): TGTGCCAGCTCACCAGTGGGGGTACAATACAATGAGCAGTTCTTC.

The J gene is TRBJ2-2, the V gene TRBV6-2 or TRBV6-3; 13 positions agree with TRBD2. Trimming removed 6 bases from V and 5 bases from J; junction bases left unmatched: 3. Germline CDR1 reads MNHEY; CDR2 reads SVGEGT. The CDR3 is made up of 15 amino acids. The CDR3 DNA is TGTGCCAGCAGGCCGGGACTAGCGGGAACCGGGGAGCTGTTTTTT. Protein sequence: CASRPGLAGTGELFF.

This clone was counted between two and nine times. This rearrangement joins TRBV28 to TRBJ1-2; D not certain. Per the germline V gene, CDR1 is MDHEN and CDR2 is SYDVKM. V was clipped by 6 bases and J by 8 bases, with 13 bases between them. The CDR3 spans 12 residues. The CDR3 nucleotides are TGTGCCAGCAGCTCGCCGAAGGAGGGCTACACCTTC. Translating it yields CASSSPKEGYTF.

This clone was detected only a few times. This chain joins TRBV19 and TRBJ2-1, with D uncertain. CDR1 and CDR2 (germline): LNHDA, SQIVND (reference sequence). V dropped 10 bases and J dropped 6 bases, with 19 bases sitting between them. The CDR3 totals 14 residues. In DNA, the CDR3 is TGTGCCACGGCTGAGCTAGACACGATCAATGAGCAGTTCTTC. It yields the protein CATAELDTINEQFF.

The DNA for the CDR3 is TGTGCCAGCAGCCGACTAGCGGGCGAGCAGTACTTC. Its translation: CASSRLAGEQYF. This chain links TRBV2 with TRBJ2-7, with 10 bases matching TRBD2. Per the germline V gene, CDR1 is SNHLY and CDR2 is FYNNEI. This CDR3 is built from 12 residues. After removal of 6 bases from V and 6 bases from J, the junction contained 2 bases not matched to a gene. Supplemented by reference TRBV2 and TRBJ2-7, the full variable domain reads EPEVTQTPSHQVTQMGQEVILRCVPISNHLYFYWYRQILGQKVEFLVSFYNNEISEKSEIFDDQFSVERPDGSNFTLKIRSTKLEDSAMYFCASSRLAGEQYFGPGTRLTVT.

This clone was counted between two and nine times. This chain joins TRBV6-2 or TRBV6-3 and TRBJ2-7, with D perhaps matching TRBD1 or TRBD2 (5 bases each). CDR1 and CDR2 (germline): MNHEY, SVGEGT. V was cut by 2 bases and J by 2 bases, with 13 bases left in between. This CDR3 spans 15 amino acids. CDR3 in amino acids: CASSYHGTDTYEQYF. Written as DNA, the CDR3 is TGTGCCAGCAGTTACCACGGGACGGATACCTACGAGCAGTACTTC.

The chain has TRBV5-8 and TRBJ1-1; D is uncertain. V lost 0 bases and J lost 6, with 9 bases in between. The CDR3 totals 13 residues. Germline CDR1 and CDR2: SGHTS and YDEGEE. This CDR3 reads CASSLGVIPEAFF. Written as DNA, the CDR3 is TGTGCCAGCAGCTTGGGGGTGATCCCTGAAGCTTTCTTT.

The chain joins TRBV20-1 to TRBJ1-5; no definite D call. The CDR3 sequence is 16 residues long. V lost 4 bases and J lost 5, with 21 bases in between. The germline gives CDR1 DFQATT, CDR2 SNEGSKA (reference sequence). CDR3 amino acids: CSAISRPALSDQPQHF. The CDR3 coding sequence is TGCAGTGCTATAAGCCGCCCGGCCTTGAGCGATCAGCCCCAGCATTTT.

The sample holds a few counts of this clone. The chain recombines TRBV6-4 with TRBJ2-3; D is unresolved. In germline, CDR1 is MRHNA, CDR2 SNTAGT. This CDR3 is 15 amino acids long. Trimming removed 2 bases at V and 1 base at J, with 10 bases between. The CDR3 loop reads CASSDGRIGTDTQYF. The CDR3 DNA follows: TGTGCCAGCAGTGACGGCAGGATAGGCACAGATACGCAGTATTTT.

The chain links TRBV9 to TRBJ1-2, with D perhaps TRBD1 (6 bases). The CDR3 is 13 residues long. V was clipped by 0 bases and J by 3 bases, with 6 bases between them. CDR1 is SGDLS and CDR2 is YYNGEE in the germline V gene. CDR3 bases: TGTGCCAGCAGCGTAGACAGGGACTATGGCTACACCTTC. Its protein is CASSVDRDYGYTF. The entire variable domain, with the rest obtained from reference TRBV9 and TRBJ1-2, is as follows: DSGVTQTPKHLITATGQRVTLRCSPRSGDLSVYWYQQSLDQGLQFLIQYYNGEERAKGNILERFSAQQFPDLHSELNLSSLELGDSALYFCASSVDRDYGYTFGSGTRLTVV.

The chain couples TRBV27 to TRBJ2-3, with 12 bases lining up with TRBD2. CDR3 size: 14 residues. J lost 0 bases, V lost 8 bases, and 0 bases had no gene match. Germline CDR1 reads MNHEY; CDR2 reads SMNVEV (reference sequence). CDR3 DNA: TGTGCCAGCGGGACTAGCGGGAGCACAGATACGCAGTATTTT. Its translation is CASGTSGSTDTQYF.

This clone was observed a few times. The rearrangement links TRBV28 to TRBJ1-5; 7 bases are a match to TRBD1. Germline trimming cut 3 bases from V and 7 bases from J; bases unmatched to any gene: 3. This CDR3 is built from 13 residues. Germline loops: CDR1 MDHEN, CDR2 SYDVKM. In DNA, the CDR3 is TGTGCCAGCAGTTTCAAGGGGGCCCAGCCCCAGCATTTT. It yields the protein CASSFKGAQPQHF.

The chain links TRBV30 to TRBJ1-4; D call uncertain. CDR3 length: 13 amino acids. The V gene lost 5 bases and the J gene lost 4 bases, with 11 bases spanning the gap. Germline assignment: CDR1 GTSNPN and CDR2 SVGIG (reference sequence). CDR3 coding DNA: TGTGCCTGGGGGAAGGGTGATAATGAAAAACTGTTTTTT. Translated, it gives CAWGKGDNEKLFF.

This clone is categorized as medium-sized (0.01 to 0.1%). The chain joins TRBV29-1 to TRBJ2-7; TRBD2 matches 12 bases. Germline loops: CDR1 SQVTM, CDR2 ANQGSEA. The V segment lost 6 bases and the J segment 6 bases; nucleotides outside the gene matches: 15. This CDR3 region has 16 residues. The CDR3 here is CSVGQPSGRAFVEQYF. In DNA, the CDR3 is TGCAGCGTGGGACAGCCTAGCGGGAGGGCCTTCGTCGAGCAGTACTTC.

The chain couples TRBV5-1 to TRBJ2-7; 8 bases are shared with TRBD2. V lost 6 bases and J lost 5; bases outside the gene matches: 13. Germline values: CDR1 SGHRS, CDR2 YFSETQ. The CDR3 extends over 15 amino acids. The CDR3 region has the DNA TGCGCCAGCAAAAAAGGAGCGGGAGAGGGCAACGAGCAGTACTTC. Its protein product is CASKKGAGEGNEQYF.

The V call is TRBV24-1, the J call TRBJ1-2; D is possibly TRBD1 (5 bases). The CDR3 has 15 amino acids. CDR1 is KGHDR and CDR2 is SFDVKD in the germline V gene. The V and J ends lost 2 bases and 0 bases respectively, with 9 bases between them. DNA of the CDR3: TGTGCCACCAGTGATTCGGGCAGGGCTAACTATGGCTACACCTTC. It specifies CATSDSGRANYGYTF.

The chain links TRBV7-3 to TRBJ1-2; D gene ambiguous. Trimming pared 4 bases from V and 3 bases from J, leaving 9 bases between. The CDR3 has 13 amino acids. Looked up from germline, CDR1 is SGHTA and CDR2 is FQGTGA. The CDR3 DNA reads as TGTGCCAGCAGCTCTTCCCCCGACTATGGCTACACCTTC. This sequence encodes CASSSSPDYGYTF.

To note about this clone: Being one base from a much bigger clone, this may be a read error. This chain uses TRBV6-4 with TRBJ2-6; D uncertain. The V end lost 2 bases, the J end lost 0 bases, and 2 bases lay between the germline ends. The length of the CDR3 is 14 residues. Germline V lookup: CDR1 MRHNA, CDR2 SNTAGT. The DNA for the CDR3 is TGTGCCAGCAGTGACATCTCTGGGGCCAACGTCCTGACTTTC. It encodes CASSDISGANVLTF.

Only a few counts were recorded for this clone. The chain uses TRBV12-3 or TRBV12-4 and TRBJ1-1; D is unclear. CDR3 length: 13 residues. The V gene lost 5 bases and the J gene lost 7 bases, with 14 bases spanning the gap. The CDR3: CASSPDLLGEAFF. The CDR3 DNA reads TGTGCCAGCAGTCCGGACCTCCTGGGTGAAGCTTTCTTT.

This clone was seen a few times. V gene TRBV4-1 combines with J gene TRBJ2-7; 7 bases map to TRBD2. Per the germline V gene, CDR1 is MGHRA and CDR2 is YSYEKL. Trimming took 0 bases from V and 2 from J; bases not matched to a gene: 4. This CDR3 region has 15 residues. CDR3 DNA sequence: TGCGCCAGCAGCCAAGATTACGGGAGGACCTACGAGCAGTACTTC. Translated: CASSQDYGRTYEQYF.

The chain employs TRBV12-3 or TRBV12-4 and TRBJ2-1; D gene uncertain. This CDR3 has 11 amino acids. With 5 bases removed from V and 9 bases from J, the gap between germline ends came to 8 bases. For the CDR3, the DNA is TGTGCCAGCAGTCGACCCGGTGAGCAGTTCTTC. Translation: CASSRPGEQFF.

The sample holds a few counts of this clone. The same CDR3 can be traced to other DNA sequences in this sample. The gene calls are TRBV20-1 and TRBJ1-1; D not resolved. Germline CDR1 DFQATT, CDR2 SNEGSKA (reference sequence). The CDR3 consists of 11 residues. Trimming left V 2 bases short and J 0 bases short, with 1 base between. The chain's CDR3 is CSARLNTEAFF. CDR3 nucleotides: TGCAGTGCTAGACTGAACACTGAAGCTTTCTTT.